This TCR beta chain was retrieved from a study of blood T cell repertoires in COVID-19. Profiled with immunoSEQ multiplex PCR; TCRdb holds only in-frame clones, not every one. The sample includes 200,000 to 250,000 clones, about 88% of them seen just once. The CDR3 consists of 15 residues. The V gene end was trimmed by 6 bases and the J gene end by 1 base; junction bases not matched to a gene: 5. The germline V gene encodes CDR1 WSHSY and CDR2 SAAADI. J is TRBJ1-3 and V is TRBV10-2, with 8 bases aligning to TRBD1. The TCR originated in a man between 60 and 75 years old with acute or convalescent COVID-19. Sequenced material: peripheral blood. Here the CDR3 DNA reads TGCGCCAGCAGGGGGACAGGAGATTCTGGAAACACCATATATTTT. This sequence encodes CASRGTGDSGNTIYF.